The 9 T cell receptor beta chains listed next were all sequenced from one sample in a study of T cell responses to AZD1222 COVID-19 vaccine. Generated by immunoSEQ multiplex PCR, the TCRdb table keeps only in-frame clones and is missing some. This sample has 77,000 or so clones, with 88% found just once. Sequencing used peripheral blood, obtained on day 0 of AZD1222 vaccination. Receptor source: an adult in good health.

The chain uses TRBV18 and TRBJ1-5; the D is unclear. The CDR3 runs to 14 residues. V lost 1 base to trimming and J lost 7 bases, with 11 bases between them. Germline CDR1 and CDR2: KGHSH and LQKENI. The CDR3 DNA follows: TGTGCCAGCTCACCACAACATAAGAACCAGCCCCAGCATTTT. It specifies CASSPQHKNQPQHF.

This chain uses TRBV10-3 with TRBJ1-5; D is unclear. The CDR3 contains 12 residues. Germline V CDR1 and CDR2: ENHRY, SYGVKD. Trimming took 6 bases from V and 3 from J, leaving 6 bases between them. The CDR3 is CAISQDNQPQHF. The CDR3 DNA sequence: TGTGCCATCAGCCAGGACAATCAGCCCCAGCATTTT.

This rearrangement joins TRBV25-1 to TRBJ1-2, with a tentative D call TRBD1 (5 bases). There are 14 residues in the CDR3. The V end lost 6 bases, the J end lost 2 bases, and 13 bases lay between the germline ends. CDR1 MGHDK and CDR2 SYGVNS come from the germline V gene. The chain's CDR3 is CASSRGGTNYGYTF. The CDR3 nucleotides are TGTGCCAGCAGCCGCGGAGGGACGAACTATGGCTACACCTTC.

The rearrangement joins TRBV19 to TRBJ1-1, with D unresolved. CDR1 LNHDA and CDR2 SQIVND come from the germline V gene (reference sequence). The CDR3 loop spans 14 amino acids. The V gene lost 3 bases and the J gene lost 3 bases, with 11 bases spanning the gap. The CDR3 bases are TGTGCCAGTAGTATTGCGGGTATGCACACTGAAGCTTTCTTT. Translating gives CASSIAGMHTEAFF.

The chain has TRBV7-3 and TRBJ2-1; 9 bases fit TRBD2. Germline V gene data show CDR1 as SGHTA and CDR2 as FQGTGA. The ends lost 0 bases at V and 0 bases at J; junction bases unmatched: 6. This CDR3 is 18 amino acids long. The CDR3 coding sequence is TGTGCCAGCAGCTTAACTGATCGCGGGAGGGCCTCCTACAATGAGCAGTTCTTC. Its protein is CASSLTDRGRASYNEQFF. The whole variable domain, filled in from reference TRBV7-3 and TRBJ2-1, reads GAGVSQTPSNKVTEKGKYVELRCDPISGHTALYWYRQSLGQGPEFLIYFQGTGAADDSGLPNDRFFAVRPEGSVSTLKIQRTERGDSAVYLCASSLTDRGRASYNEQFFGPGTRLTVL.

CDR3 nucleotides: TGTGCCAGCAGCGAGAGGTCGGGAGGCACGACCGGGGAGCTGTTTTTT. It is translated as CASSERSGGTTGELFF. V and J are TRBV7-8 and TRBJ2-2; 7 nucleotides align to TRBD2. The CDR3 contains 16 residues. The trim removed 5 bases at V and 5 bases at J, leaving 11 bases unmatched. Germline loops: CDR1 SGHVS, CDR2 FQNEAQ.

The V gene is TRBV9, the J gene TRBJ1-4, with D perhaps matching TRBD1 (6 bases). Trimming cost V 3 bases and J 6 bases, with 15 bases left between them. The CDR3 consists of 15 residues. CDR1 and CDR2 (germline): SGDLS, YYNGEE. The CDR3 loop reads CASSGDTGIDEKLFF. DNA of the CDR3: TGTGCCAGCAGCGGGGACACGGGCATCGATGAAAAACTGTTTTTT. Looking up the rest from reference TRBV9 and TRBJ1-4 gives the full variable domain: DSGVTQTPKHLITATGQRVTLRCSPRSGDLSVYWYQQSLDQGLQFLIQYYNGEERAKGNILERFSAQQFPDLHSELNLSSLELGDSALYFCASSGDTGIDEKLFFGSGTQLSVL.

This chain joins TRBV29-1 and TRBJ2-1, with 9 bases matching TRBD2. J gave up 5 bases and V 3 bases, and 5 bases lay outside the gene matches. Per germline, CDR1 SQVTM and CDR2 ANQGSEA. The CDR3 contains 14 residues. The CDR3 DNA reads TGCAGCGTTGAGCGGGAGGGAGGACACAATGAGCAGTTCTTC. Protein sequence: CSVEREGGHNEQFF.

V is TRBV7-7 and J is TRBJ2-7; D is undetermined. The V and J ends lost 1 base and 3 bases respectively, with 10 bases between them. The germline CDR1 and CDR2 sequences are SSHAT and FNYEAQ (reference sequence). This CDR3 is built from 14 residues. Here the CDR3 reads CASSLDETSYEQYF. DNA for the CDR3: TGTGCCAGCAGCTTAGATGAAACGAGCTACGAGCAGTACTTC.